This T cell receptor beta chain came from a study of T cell repertoires in cytomegalovirus infection. Study context: HLA-B-restricted CMV epitopes that are well studied, plus recently identified HLA-C-restricted ones, were used by the study. The public TCR beta signatures pointed to both CMV infection and matching HLA type. General study results and limits: Predominance within the ex vivo response was attributable to HLA-C-restricted CMV-specific TCR beta clonotypes.

TCRdb reprocessed the reads with MiXCR, giving one entry per CDR3 protein. In the table there are around 430,000 distinct CDR3 sequences, 42% of which are singletons. This clonotype appeared many times. Its antigen is currently unknown. The TCR sequence derives from a human donor in good health (CMV status not recorded). Some clones in this sample may be carry-over from other donors' samples. Sample: cultured PBMCs, taken from culture after CMV antigen stimulation.

The DNA for the CDR3 is TGTGCCAGCAGCTTAGCGGGGGTCGCCGGGGAGCTGTTTTTT. This encodes CASSLAGVAGELFF. The V gene is TRBV7-2, the J gene TRBJ2-2; D is tentatively TRBD1 or TRBD2 (5 bases each). The CDR3 is 14 residues long. Trimming pared 0 bases from V and 6 bases from J, leaving 8 bases between. Per germline, CDR1 SGHTA and CDR2 FQGNSA.